This passage covers 26 T cell receptor beta chains from one sample sequenced in a study of T-cell memory formation after mild COVID-19. TCRdb reprocessed the 5' RACE reads with MiXCR, giving one entry per CDR3 protein. The profile shows about 400,000 distinct CDR3 sequences, 20% to 25% of them singletons. Material: PBMCs or a T cell subset sorted from them (not recorded which). The origin of the receptors is an adult woman who had mild COVID-19 (a few samples of this study predate the infection). Cell type and time point are not known.

V and J are TRBV29-1 and TRBJ2-7, with D possibly matching TRBD1 (5 bases). CDR3 length: 13 amino acids. The ends were cut back, 4 bases at V and 1 base at J, with 11 bases in the middle. Germline V gives CDR1 SQVTM, CDR2 ANQGSEA. CDR3 residues: CSVGTRLSYEQYF. CDR3 sequence (DNA): TGCAGCGTTGGGACACGCCTTTCCTACGAGCAGTACTTC.

The sample holds many counts of this clonotype. V gene TRBV7-2 combines with J gene TRBJ2-1, with TRBD2 identical over 16 bases. Germline loops: CDR1 SGHTA, CDR2 FQGNSA. CDR3 length: 14 residues. Germline trimming cut 4 bases from V and 10 bases from J; bases unmatched to any gene: 1. The CDR3 here is CASSSGLAGGEQFF. The CDR3, as DNA: TGTGCCAGCAGCTCGGGACTAGCGGGAGGGGAGCAGTTCTTC.

This clonotype was picked up a small number of times. This chain connects TRBV9 to TRBJ2-1, with TRBD2 matching over 7 bases. J lost 9 bases, V lost 2 bases, and 5 bases had no gene match. CDR1 is SGDLS, CDR2 YYNGEE, per germline. The CDR3 sequence is 13 residues long. The CDR3 bases are TGTGCCAGCAGCGTTCAAGCGGGAAGTGAGCAGTTCTTC. Its translation is CASSVQAGSEQFF.

This chain joins TRBV6-6 and TRBJ1-1, with a tentative D call TRBD1 (6 bases). Trimming cost V 3 bases and J 0 bases, with 11 bases left between them. The germline gives CDR1 MNHNY, CDR2 SVGAGI (reference sequence). The CDR3 extends over 15 amino acids. CDR3 residues: CASSYQGRLNTEAFF. Here the CDR3 DNA reads TGTGCCAGCAGTTATCAGGGGAGATTGAACACTGAAGCTTTCTTT.

This clonotype was seen more than once but under ten times. This sequence joins TRBV7-8 and TRBJ2-3; tentative D call: TRBD1 (6 bases). Germline CDR1 reads SGHVS; CDR2 reads FQNEAQ. Deletions cut 9 bases from V and 7 bases from J, with 11 bases between. This CDR3 is built from 11 residues. The CDR3 DNA follows: TGTGCCAGTATCGGGGACAATACGCAGTATTTT. It codes for CASIGDNTQYF.

CDR3 sequence (DNA): TGTGCCAGCAGCTTCGGGTCAGGGCCCAACTATGGCTACACCTTC. Protein: CASSFGSGPNYGYTF. The V gene is TRBV7-3, the J gene TRBJ1-2; a weak D match, TRBD1 (5 bases). V was shortened by 3 bases and J by 2 bases, with 13 bases between the two germline ends. Germline V CDR1 and CDR2: SGHTA, FQGTGA. CDR3 length: 15 amino acids.

CDR3 amino acids: CASSLSLRETQYF. For the CDR3, the DNA is TGCGCCAGCAGCCTTTCCCTTAGGGAGACCCAGTACTTC. This chain uses TRBV5-1 with TRBJ2-5; D call uncertain. V was cut by 4 bases and J by 5 bases, with 12 bases left in between. Germline V gene lookup returns CDR1 SGHRS and CDR2 YFSETQ. The CDR3 loop spans 13 amino acids.

This clonotype occurred many times. This chain uses TRBV9 with TRBJ2-7; the D gene is possibly TRBD1 (5 bases). CDR3 size: 13 residues. V lost 3 bases, J lost 4 bases, and 11 bases lay in between. Germline loops: CDR1 SGDLS, CDR2 YYNGEE. The CDR3 is CASSANSGYEQYF. The CDR3 DNA sequence: TGTGCCAGCAGCGCCAATTCAGGGTACGAGCAGTACTTC. The complete variable domain, with remaining parts taken from reference TRBV9 and TRBJ2-7, reads DSGVTQTPKHLITATGQRVTLRCSPRSGDLSVYWYQQSLDQGLQFLIQYYNGEERAKGNILERFSAQQFPDLHSELNLSSLELGDSALYFCASSANSGYEQYFGPGTRLTVT.

Notes on this clonotype: The conserved final phenylalanine or tryptophan is absent from the CDR3, which likely points to a read error. This chain uses TRBV9 with TRBJ2-1, with TRBD2 matching over 7 bases. V was pared by 0 bases and J by 5 bases, with 8 bases of the junction left unmatched. The CDR3 is 16 amino acids. The germline V gene has CDR1 SGDLS and CDR2 YYNGEE. The CDR3, as DNA: TGTGCCAGCAGCGTAGAAAGGCGGGGGAACAACAATGAGCAGTTCCTC. It encodes CASSVERRGNNNEQFL.

J is TRBJ1-6 and V is TRBV14; D call uncertain. The CDR3 is 15 residues long. The germline V gene has CDR1 SGHDN and CDR2 FVKESK. Between the trimmed V and J ends, which lost 1 base and 7 bases, there was a span of 11 bases. The CDR3 sequence: CASSQGQTKNSPLHF. The CDR3 region has the DNA TGTGCCAGCAGCCAAGGGCAGACCAAGAATTCACCCCTCCACTTT. Filled out from reference TRBV14 and TRBJ1-6, the complete variable domain reads EAGVTQFPSHSVIEKGQTVTLRCDPISGHDNLYWYRRVMGKEIKFLLHFVKESKQDESGMPNNRFLAERTGGTYSTLKVQPAELEDSGVYFCASSQGQTKNSPLHFGNGTRLTVT.

Only a few counts were recorded for this clonotype. This sequence joins TRBV6-6 and TRBJ2-6; TRBD1 is a possible D gene (6 bases). Germline values: CDR1 MNHNY, CDR2 SVGAGI (reference sequence). V was shortened by 7 bases and J by 0 bases, with 16 bases between the two germline ends. CDR3 length: 17 residues. The CDR3 coding sequence is TGTGCCAGCACCGGCAGGGGCTCCCTCTCTGGGGCCAACGTCCTGACTTTC. This gives the protein CASTGRGSLSGANVLTF.

The genes are TRBV5-5 and TRBJ1-5; D unclear. V was clipped by 0 bases and J by 2 bases, with 9 bases between them. This CDR3 contains 15 residues. The V gene's germline CDR1 is SGHKS and CDR2 YYEKEE (reference sequence). The CDR3 bases are TGTGCCAGCAGCTTGGACCCGGCGGGCAATCAGCCCCAGCATTTT. Translated: CASSLDPAGNQPQHF. The full variable domain, in which reference TRBV5-5 and TRBJ1-5 provide the parts outside the CDR3, is DAGVTQSPTHLIKTRGQQVTLRCSPISGHKSVSWYQQVLGQGPQFIFQYYEKEERGRGNFPDRFSARQFPNYSSELNVNALLLGDSALYLCASSLDPAGNQPQHFGDGTRLSIL.

This clonotype was counted a few times. This chain links TRBV19 with TRBJ2-3, with 8 bases identical to TRBD2. Germline CDR1 LNHDA, CDR2 SQIVND (reference sequence). This CDR3 contains 16 residues. V lost 3 bases, J lost 2 bases, and 7 bases stayed unmatched. The CDR3 here is CASSISSGSNTDTQYF. CDR3 nucleotide sequence: TGTGCCAGTAGTATTTCCAGCGGGAGCAACACAGATACGCAGTATTTT.

The chain has TRBV29-1 and TRBJ2-7, with 7 bases aligning to TRBD2. The CDR3 is made up of 14 amino acids. Trimming removed 4 bases from V and 2 bases from J; junction bases left unmatched: 8. Germline CDR1 is SQVTM and CDR2 is ANQGSEA. The CDR3 is CSVASGLSTYEQYF. The CDR3 coding sequence is TGCAGCGTTGCTAGCGGTTTATCCACCTACGAGCAGTACTTC.

This chain connects TRBV5-6 to TRBJ2-7; D may correspond to TRBD1 or TRBD2 (5 bases each). Trimming cost V 3 bases and J 9 bases, with 13 bases left between them. The CDR3 totals 12 residues. Germline-derived CDR1 and CDR2 are SGHDT and YYEEEE. The CDR3 here is CASSWSLGVQYF. The CDR3, as DNA: TGTGCCAGCAGCTGGAGCTTGGGGGTGCAGTACTTC.

This clonotype has more than one count but fewer than ten. The V call is TRBV15, the J call TRBJ2-1; no clear D gene. This CDR3 comprises 15 residues. Germline CDR1 reads LNHNV; CDR2 reads YYDKDF (reference sequence). V was clipped by 0 bases and J by 9 bases, with 15 bases between them. The CDR3 coding sequence is TGTGCCACCAGCAGAGAGGGCGCTCACCTGACTGAGCAGTTCTTC. Translating it yields CATSREGAHLTEQFF.

This chain joins TRBV6-5 and TRBJ2-7; D is possibly TRBD2 (6 bases). V was cut by 5 bases and J by 2 bases, with 13 bases left in between. The CDR3 contains 14 residues. Germline CDR1 MNHEY, CDR2 SVGAGI. The CDR3 DNA reads as TGTGCCAGCAGTGAAGCCGGGGGAACCTACGAGCAGTACTTC. Its protein is CASSEAGGTYEQYF.

This clonotype was picked up a small number of times. This sequence joins TRBV2 and TRBJ2-1, with TRBD2 as a possible D gene (6 bases). The CDR3 totals 13 residues. The V end lost 3 bases, the J end lost 4 bases, and 7 bases lay between the germline ends. Germline V gives CDR1 SNHLY, CDR2 FYNNEI. The CDR3 reads CASSEGGYNEQFF. The DNA for the CDR3 is TGTGCCAGCAGTGAGGGAGGTTACAATGAGCAGTTCTTC.

This clonotype was counted between two and nine times. This rearrangement joins TRBV4-1 to TRBJ2-7; D not certain. CDR1 and CDR2 (germline): MGHRA, YSYEKL. The CDR3 totals 14 residues. Trimming shortened V by 0 bases and J by 2 bases, and 8 bases separated the two germline ends. CDR3 in DNA: TGCGCCAGCAGCCAAGATTCGGCGACCTACGAGCAGTACTTC. It translates to CASSQDSATYEQYF.

The chain employs TRBV11-2 and TRBJ2-4; TRBD1 agrees at 10 bases. From germline, CDR1 is SGHAT and CDR2 FQNNGV. This CDR3 comprises 16 residues. Germline trimming cut 1 base from V and 5 bases from J; bases unmatched to any gene: 5. The CDR3 DNA follows: TGTGCCAGCAGCTTAGTGGGACAGGGGACGGAAAACATTCAGTACTTC. Protein: CASSLVGQGTENIQYF.

This clonotype was found a few times. The genes are TRBV11-3 and TRBJ2-7; 16 nucleotides align to TRBD2. Germline assignment: CDR1 SGHNT and CDR2 YENEEA. The CDR3 is 16 amino acids. Trimming took 5 bases from V and 2 from J; bases not matched to a gene: 3. The CDR3 sequence is CASSAGTSGRAYEQYF. The CDR3, as DNA: TGTGCCAGCAGCGCCGGGACTAGCGGGAGGGCCTACGAGCAGTACTTC.

This clonotype came up a few times. The chain has TRBV20-1 and TRBJ1-4; D is ambiguous. In germline, CDR1 is DFQATT, CDR2 SNEGSKA (reference sequence). CDR3 length: 12 residues. The V gene lost 4 bases and the J gene lost 4 bases, with 7 bases spanning the gap. CDR3 residues: CSAMSNNEKLFF. The CDR3 nucleotides are TGCAGTGCTATGAGTAATAATGAAAAACTGTTTTTT.

The J gene is TRBJ2-1, the V gene TRBV7-9; 8 nucleotides agree with TRBD1. The trim removed 1 base at V and 5 bases at J, leaving 4 bases unmatched. The CDR3 has 15 residues. CDR1 and CDR2 from the germline V gene are SEHNR and FQNEAQ (reference sequence). Written as DNA, the CDR3 is TGTGCCAGCAGCTTAGGGACAGGGTTGAACAATGAGCAGTTCTTC. As protein: CASSLGTGLNNEQFF.

This chain uses TRBV9 with TRBJ1-2; D ambiguous. Trimming stripped 4 bases from V and 2 bases from J, with 9 bases between. Germline CDR1 and CDR2: SGDLS and YYNGEE. The CDR3 is made up of 13 amino acids. CDR3 bases: TGTGCCAGCAGCTTCGCGGCCAACTATGGCTACACCTTC. Protein: CASSFAANYGYTF. The complete variable domain, with remaining parts taken from reference TRBV9 and TRBJ1-2, reads DSGVTQTPKHLITATGQRVTLRCSPRSGDLSVYWYQQSLDQGLQFLIQYYNGEERAKGNILERFSAQQFPDLHSELNLSSLELGDSALYFCASSFAANYGYTFGSGTRLTVV.

Many counts were recorded for this clonotype. V and J are TRBV4-3 and TRBJ2-2, with 7 bases fitting TRBD2. Germline V gene data show CDR1 as LGHNA and CDR2 as YSLEER. J was trimmed by 2 bases and V by 4 bases; bases with no gene match: 4. The CDR3 sequence is 15 residues long. The DNA for the CDR3 is TGCGCCAGCAGCCCCCGGACTAGTAACACCGGGGAGCTGTTTTTT. This codes for CASSPRTSNTGELFF.

This chain uses TRBV12-3 or TRBV12-4 with TRBJ2-7; 8 bases line up with TRBD1. This CDR3 has 14 amino acids. The V gene end was trimmed by 6 bases and the J gene end by 7 bases; junction bases not matched to a gene: 11. The CDR3 protein is CASSSSDRAWEQYF. The CDR3 DNA follows: TGTGCCAGCAGCTCCTCGGACAGGGCTTGGGAGCAGTACTTC.